Each of the 11 T cell receptor beta chains below was sequenced from the same sample in a study of tumor T cells in aggressive B-cell lymphoma. Repertoires were generated with immunoSEQ multiplex PCR, while TCRdb's copy carries only in-frame clones and drops some. This sample yields roughly 9,900 clones, of which roughly 85% are seen a single time; about 4.3% belongs to the top ten. The sequenced material came from tumor tissue. The receptors stem from an adult with diffuse large B cell lymphoma.

The chain has TRBV28 and TRBJ1-2, with TRBD1 matching 10 bases. The CDR3 extends over 14 amino acids. Losses at the gene ends were 6 bases for V and 7 bases for J; bases not matched to a gene: 8. The germline CDR1 and CDR2 sequences are MDHEN and SYDVKM. DNA of the CDR3: TGTGCCAGCAGGCGACAGGGGGCGCCTGGTGGCTACACCTTC. It specifies CASRRQGAPGGYTF.

The chain has TRBV6-5 and TRBJ2-1, with 12 bases lining up with TRBD2. This CDR3 has 16 residues. Germline V CDR1 and CDR2: MNHEY, SVGAGI. Germline trimming cut 0 bases from V and 6 bases from J; bases unmatched to any gene: 3. CDR3 loop: CASSYSASGRANEQFF. The DNA of the CDR3 is TGTGCCAGCAGTTACTCAGCTAGCGGGAGGGCCAATGAGCAGTTCTTC.

V and J are TRBV2 and TRBJ2-7, with D perhaps matching TRBD2 (7 bases). CDR3 length: 12 amino acids. From germline, CDR1 is SNHLY and CDR2 FYNNEI. V shed 5 bases and J shed 12 bases, with 17 bases lying between them. The CDR3 DNA follows: TGTGCCAGCAGTCGTGGGGGGGGCGGTTGGTACTTC. This codes for CASSRGGGGWYF.

The chain is built from TRBV5-1 and TRBJ2-3; 7 nucleotides line up with TRBD1. CDR1 and CDR2 from the germline V gene are SGHRS and YFSETQ. CDR3 length equals 14 residues. Unmatched junction bases numbered 1, after V lost 1 base and J lost 2 bases. The CDR3 nucleotides are TGCGCCAGCAGCTTGACAGGGGACACAGATACGCAGTATTTT. Translating it yields CASSLTGDTDTQYF.

V usage is TRBV7-6 and J usage is TRBJ2-3; no reliable D call. Trimming shortened V by 6 bases and J by 2 bases, and 12 bases separated the two germline ends. Germline loops: CDR1 SGHVS, CDR2 FNYEAQ. CDR3 size: 14 residues. The CDR3 sequence is CASRIGLTTDTQYF. The CDR3 DNA reads TGTGCCAGCAGGATTGGGCTAACCACAGATACGCAGTATTTT.

The chain is built from TRBV9 and TRBJ1-4; a weak D match, TRBD1 (5 bases). This CDR3 spans 17 amino acids. Germline V gene lookup returns CDR1 SGDLS and CDR2 YYNGEE. V was clipped by 3 bases and J by 0 bases, with 15 bases between them. CDR3 DNA: TGTGCCAGCAGCGCGGGGGGAGGACCTGCAACTAATGAAAAACTGTTTTTT. The encoded protein is CASSAGGGPATNEKLFF.

The V gene is TRBV9, the J gene TRBJ2-2, with TRBD2 identical over 9 bases. After removal of 3 bases from V and 1 base from J, the junction contained 4 bases not matched to a gene. The CDR3 totals 16 residues. The germline V gene encodes CDR1 SGDLS and CDR2 YYNGEE. The CDR3 sequence is CASSATSGRNTGELFF. CDR3 DNA sequence: TGTGCCAGCAGCGCCACTAGCGGGCGGAACACCGGGGAGCTGTTTTTT.

This chain connects TRBV19 to TRBJ2-7; TRBD1 agrees at 9 bases. Germline trimming cut 4 bases from V and 5 bases from J; bases unmatched to any gene: 6. In germline, CDR1 is LNHDA, CDR2 SQIVND (reference sequence). This CDR3 is 14 amino acids long. CDR3 DNA: TGTGCCAGTAGTACGGGGACAGGGAGACACGAGCAGTACTTC. This sequence encodes CASSTGTGRHEQYF.

The chain is built from TRBV7-2 and TRBJ2-1; D may be TRBD1 (5 bases). The CDR3 has 15 amino acids. Germline CDR1 reads SGHTA; CDR2 reads FQGNSA. V shed 5 bases and J shed 8 bases, with 19 bases lying between them. The chain's CDR3 is CASSRQVRVLDEQFF. The CDR3 DNA sequence: TGTGCCAGCAGCCGGCAGGTCAGGGTCTTGGATGAGCAGTTCTTC.

This sequence joins TRBV5-4 and TRBJ1-1, with D uncertain. Trimming cost V 3 bases and J 1 base, with 13 bases left between them. Germline values: CDR1 SGHNT, CDR2 YYREEE (reference sequence). This CDR3 comprises 15 residues. This chain's CDR3 is CASSSTTIANTEAFF. CDR3 coding DNA: TGTGCCAGCAGCTCCACTACCATCGCGAACACTGAAGCTTTCTTT.

In DNA, the CDR3 is TGTGCCAGCACCACATCAGGACAACAAGAGACCCAGTACTTC. This sequence encodes CASTTSGQQETQYF. The chain employs TRBV7-9 and TRBJ2-5; TRBD1 is a possible D gene (5 bases). V dropped 7 bases and J dropped 2 bases, with 14 bases sitting between them. This CDR3 comprises 14 residues. Germline assignment: CDR1 SEHNR and CDR2 FQNEAQ (reference sequence).